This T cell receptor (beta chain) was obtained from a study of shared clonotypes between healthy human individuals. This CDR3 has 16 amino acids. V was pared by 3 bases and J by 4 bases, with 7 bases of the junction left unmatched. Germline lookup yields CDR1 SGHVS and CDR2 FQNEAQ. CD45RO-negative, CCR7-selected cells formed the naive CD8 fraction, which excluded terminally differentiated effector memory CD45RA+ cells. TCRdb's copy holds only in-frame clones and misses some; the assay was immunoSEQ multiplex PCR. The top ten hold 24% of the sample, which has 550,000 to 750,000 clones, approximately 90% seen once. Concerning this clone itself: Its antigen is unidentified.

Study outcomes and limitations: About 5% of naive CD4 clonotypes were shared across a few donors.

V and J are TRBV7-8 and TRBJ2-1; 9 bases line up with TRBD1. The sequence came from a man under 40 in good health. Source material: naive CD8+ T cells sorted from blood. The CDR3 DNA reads TGTGCCAGCAGCTTCCCACAGGGGGCGTTGTACAATGAGCAGTTCTTC. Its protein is CASSFPQGALYNEQFF. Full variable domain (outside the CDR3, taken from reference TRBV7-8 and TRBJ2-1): GAGVSQSPRYKVAKRGQDVALRCDPISGHVSLFWYQQALGQGPEFLTYFQNEAQLDKSGLPSDRFFAERPEGSVSTLKIQRTQQEDSAVYLCASSFPQGALYNEQFFGPGTRLTVL.